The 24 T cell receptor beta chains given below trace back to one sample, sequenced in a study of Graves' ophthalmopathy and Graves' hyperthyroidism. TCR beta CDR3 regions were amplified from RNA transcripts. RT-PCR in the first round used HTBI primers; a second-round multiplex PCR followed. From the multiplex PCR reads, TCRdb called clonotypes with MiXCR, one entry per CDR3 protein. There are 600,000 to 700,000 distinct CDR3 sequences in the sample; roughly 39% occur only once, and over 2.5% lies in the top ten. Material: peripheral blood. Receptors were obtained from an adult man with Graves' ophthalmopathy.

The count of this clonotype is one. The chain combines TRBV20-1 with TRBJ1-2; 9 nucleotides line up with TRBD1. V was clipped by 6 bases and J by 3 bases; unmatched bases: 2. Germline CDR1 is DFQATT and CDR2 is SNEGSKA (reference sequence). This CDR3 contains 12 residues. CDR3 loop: CSAGQGYYGYTF. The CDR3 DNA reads TGCAGTGCCGGACAGGGGTACTATGGCTACACCTTC.

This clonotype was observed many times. CDR3 region: CSARVSGGVYEQYF. In DNA form, the CDR3 reads TGCAGTGCTAGAGTAAGCGGGGGGGTATACGAGCAGTACTTC. This chain joins TRBV20-1 and TRBJ2-7; 10 bases fit TRBD2. Germline assignment: CDR1 DFQATT and CDR2 SNEGSKA (reference sequence). J was trimmed by 4 bases and V by 1 base; bases with no gene match: 4. The CDR3 contains 14 residues.

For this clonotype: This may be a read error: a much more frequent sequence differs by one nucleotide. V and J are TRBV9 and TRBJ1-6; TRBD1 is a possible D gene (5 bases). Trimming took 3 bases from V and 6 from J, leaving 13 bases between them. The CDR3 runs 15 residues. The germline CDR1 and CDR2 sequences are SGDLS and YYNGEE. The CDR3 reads CASSDQGRPNSPLHF. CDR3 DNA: TGTGCCAGCAGCGATCAGGGCAGACCTAATTCACCCCTCCACTTT.

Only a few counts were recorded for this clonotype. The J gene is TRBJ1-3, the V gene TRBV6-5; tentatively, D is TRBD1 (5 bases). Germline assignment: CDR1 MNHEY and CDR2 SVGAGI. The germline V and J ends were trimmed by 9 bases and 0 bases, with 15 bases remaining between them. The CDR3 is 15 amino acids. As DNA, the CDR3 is TGTGCCAGTAAAGGGACCCAGGGCTCTGGAAACACCATATATTTT. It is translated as CASKGTQGSGNTIYF.

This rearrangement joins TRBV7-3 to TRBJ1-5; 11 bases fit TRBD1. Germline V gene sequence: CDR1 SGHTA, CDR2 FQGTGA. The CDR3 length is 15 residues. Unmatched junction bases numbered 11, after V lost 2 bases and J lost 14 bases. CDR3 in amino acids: CASSLARTGGLHEHF. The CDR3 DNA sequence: TGTGCCAGCAGCTTAGCTAGGACAGGGGGCTTGCACGAGCATTTT.

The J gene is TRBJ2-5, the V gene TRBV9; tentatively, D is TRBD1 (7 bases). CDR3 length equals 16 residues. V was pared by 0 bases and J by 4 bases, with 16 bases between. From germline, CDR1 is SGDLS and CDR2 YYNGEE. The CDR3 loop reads CASSVGAGQPPETQYF. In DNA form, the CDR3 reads TGTGCCAGCAGCGTAGGGGCGGGACAGCCTCCAGAGACCCAGTACTTC.

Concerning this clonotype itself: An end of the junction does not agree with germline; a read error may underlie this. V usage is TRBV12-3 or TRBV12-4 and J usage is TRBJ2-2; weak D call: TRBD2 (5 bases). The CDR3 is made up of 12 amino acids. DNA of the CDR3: TGTGCCAGCAGTTTAAACACCGGGAAGCTGTTTTTT. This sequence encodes CASSLNTGKLFF.

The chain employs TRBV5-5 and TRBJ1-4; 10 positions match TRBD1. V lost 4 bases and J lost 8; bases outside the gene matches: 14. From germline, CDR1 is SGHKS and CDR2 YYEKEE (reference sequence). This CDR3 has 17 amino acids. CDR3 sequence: CASSTPRGQGIYEKLFF. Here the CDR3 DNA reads TGTGCCAGCAGCACCCCGAGGGGACAGGGGATTTACGAAAAACTGTTTTTT.

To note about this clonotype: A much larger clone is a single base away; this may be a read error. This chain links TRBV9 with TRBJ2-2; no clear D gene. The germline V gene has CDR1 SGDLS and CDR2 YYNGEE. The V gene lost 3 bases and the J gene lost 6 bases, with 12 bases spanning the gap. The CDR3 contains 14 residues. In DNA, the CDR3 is TGTGCCAGCAGCGAGATGGGTTCTGCCGGGGAGCTGTTTTTT. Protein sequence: CASSEMGSAGELFF.

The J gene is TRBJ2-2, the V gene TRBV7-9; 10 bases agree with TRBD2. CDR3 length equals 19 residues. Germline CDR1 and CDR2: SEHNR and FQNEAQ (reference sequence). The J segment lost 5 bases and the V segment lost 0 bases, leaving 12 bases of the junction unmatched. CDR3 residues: CASSLALGPAGGKTGELFF. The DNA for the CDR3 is TGTGCCAGCAGCTTAGCGCTGGGGCCAGCGGGGGGGAAGACCGGGGAGCTGTTTTTT.

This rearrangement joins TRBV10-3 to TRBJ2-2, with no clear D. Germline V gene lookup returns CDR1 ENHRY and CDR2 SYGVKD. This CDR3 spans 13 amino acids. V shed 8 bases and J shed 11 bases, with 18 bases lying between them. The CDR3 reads CAIGSTGRGELFF. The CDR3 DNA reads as TGTGCCATCGGCTCGACGGGTCGCGGCGAGCTGTTTTTT.

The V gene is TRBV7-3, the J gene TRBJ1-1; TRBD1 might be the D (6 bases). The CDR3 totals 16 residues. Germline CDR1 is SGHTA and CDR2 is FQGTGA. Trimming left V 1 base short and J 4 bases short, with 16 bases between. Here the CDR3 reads CASSLMPGASLTEAFF. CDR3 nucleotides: TGTGCCAGCAGCTTAATGCCGGGGGCGAGTCTCACTGAAGCTTTCTTT. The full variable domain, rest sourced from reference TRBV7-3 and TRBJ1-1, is GAGVSQTPSNKVTEKGKYVELRCDPISGHTALYWYRQSLGQGPEFLIYFQGTGAADDSGLPNDRFFAVRPEGSVSTLKIQRTERGDSAVYLCASSLMPGASLTEAFFGQGTRLTVV.

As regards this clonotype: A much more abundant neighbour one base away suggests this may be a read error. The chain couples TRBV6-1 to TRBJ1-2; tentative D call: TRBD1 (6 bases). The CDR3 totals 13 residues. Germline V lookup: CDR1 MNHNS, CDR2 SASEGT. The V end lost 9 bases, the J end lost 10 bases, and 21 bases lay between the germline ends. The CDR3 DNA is TGTGCCAGTTTAAAAAGGGCAGGGGATGACTACACCTTC. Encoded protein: CASLKRAGDDYTF.

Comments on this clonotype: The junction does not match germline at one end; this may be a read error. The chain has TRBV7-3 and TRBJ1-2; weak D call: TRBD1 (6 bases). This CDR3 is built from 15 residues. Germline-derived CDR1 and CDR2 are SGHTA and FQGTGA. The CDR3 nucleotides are TGCGCCAGCAGCCAAGGGGGGGCCGGTAACTATGGCTACACCTTC. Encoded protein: CASSQGGAGNYGYTF.

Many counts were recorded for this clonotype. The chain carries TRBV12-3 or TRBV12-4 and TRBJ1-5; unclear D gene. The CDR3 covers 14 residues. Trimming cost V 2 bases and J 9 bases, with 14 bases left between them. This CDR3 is CASSLQGKGGPQHF. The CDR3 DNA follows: TGTGCCAGCAGTTTACAAGGGAAAGGCGGGCCCCAGCATTTT.

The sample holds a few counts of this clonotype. The CDR3 sequence is CASSPTVGQEETQYF. Written as DNA, the CDR3 is TGTGCCAGCAGCCCTACCGTTGGACAAGAAGAGACCCAGTACTTC. This chain links TRBV7-9 with TRBJ2-5; possibly TRBD1 for D (5 bases). In germline, CDR1 is SEHNR, CDR2 FQNEAQ (reference sequence). V lost 5 bases, J lost 3 bases, and 16 bases lay in between. CDR3 size: 15 residues.

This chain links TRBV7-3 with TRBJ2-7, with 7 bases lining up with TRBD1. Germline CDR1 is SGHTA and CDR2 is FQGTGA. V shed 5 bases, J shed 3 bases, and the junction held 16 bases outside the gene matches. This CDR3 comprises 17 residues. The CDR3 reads CASSGTEAGTQYYEQYF. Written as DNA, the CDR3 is TGTGCCAGCAGCGGGACAGAGGCCGGGACCCAGTACTACGAGCAGTACTTC.

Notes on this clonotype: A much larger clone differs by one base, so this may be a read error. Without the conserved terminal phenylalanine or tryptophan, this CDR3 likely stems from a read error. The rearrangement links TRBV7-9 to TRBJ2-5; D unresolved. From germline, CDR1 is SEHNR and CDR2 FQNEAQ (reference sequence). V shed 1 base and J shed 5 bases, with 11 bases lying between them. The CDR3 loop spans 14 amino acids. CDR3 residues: CASSLVLGLETQYV. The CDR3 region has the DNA TGTGCCAGCAGCTTAGTTCTGGGTCTGGAGACCCAGTACGTC.

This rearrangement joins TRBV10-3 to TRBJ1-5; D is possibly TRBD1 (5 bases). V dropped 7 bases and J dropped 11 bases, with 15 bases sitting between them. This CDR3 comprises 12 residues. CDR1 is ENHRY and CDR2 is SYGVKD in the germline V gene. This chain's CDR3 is CAIKGEQETQHF. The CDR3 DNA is TGTGCCATCAAAGGGGAACAGGAGACCCAGCATTTT.

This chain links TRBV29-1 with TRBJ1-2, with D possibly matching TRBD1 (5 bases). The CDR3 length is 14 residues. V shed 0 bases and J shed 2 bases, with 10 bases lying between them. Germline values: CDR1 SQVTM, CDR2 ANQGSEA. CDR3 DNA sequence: TGCAGCGTTGAAGATCCGGGACGGAACTATGGCTACACCTTC. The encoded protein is CSVEDPGRNYGYTF.

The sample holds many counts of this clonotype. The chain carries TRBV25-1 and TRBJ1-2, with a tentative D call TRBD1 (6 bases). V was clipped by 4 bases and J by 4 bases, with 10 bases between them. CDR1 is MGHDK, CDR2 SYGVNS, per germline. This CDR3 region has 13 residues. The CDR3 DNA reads TGTGCCAGCAGTGGAGGACAGCTCTATGGCTACACCTTC. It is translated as CASSGGQLYGYTF.

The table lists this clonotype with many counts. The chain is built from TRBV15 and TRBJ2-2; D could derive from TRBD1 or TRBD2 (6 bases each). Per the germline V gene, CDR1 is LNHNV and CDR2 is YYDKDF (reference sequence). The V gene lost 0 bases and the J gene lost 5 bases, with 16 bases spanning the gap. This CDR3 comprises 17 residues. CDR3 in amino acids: CATSREGGLHRTGELFF. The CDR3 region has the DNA TGTGCCACCAGCAGAGAAGGGGGACTCCACAGGACCGGGGAGCTGTTTTTT.

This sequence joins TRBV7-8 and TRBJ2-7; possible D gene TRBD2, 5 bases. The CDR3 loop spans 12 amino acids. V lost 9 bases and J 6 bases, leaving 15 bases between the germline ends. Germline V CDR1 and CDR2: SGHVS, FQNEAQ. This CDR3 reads CARSPGGREQYF. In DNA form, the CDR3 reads TGTGCCAGAAGCCCAGGAGGTCGCGAGCAGTACTTC.

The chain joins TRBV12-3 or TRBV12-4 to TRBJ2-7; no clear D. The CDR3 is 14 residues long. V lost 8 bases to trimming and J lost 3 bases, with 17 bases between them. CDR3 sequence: CASSLLAESYEQYF. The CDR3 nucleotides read TGTGCCAGCTCCCTACTGGCTGAAAGCTACGAGCAGTACTTC.